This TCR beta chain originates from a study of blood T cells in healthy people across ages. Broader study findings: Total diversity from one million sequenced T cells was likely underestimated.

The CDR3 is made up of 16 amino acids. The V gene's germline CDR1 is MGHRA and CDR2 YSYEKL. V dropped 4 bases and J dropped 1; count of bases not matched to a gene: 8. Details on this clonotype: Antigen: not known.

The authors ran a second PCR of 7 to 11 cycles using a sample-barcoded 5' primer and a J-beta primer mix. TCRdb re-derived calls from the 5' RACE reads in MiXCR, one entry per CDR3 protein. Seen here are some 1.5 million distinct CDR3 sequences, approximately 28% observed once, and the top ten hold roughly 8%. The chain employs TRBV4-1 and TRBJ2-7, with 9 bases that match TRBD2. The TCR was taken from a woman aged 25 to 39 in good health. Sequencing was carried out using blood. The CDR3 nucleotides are TGCGCCAGCAGCCTTTACTTAGCGGGGGCTTCCTACGAGCAGTACTTC. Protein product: CASSLYLAGASYEQYF.